This is a list of T cell receptor beta chains from one sample in a study of cytomegalovirus exposure and HLA in healthy donors. Sequencing used immunoSEQ multiplex PCR; TCRdb keeps in-frame clones, though not all of them. In the table there are fewer than 120,000 clones, over 65% of which are singletons. Material for sequencing was PBMCs. The receptors come from a man between 25 and 39 years old in good health and CMV-seropositive. Each CDR3 is given with its conserved first and last residue. A D gene is named only where the DNA matches it firmly. The size field is filled for only some rows; it gives once, few, many or a size class.

len | d_gene | abundance | j_gene | v_gene | CDR3nt | CDR3aa
14 | - | - | TRBJ1-5 | TRBV28 | TGTGCCAGCAGTACGGAGTTGGGCAATCAGCCCCAGCATTTT | CASSTELGNQPQHF
13 | - | - | TRBJ1-1 | TRBV6-5 | TGTGCCAGCAGTTACTCACAGGGCAACTGGGCTTTCTTT | CASSYSQGNWAFF
13 | - | - | TRBJ2-1 | TRBV7-6 | TGTGCCAGCGGGCTTACTCTGTACAATGAGCAGTTCTTC | CASGLTLYNEQFF
13 | - | - | TRBJ1-2 | TRBV4-1 | TGCGCCAGCAGCCAAGCCCGCGGGGATGGCTACACCTTC | CASSQARGDGYTF
15 | - | - | TRBJ2-5 | TRBV7-2 | TGTGCCAGCAGTTCAAGGACAGGAGGGCCCGAGACCCAGTACTTC | CASSSRTGGPETQYF
15 | - | - | TRBJ1-2 | TRBV6-5 | TGTGCCAGCAGTTACAGCCCGGGGGGGATCTATGGCTACACCTTC | CASSYSPGGIYGYTF
16 | - | - | TRBJ1-2 | TRBV9 | TGTGCCAGCAGCCCCATTCAATGGGCAGGGTCCTATGGCTACACCTTC | CASSPIQWAGSYGYTF
14 | - | once | TRBJ2-7 | TRBV2 | TGTGCCAGCAGTGAGGTCACGAGCTCCTACGAGCAGTACTTC | CASSEVTSSYEQYF
16 | TRBD1 | - | TRBJ1-3 | TRBV28 | TGTGCCAGCAGTCCACCGGGACAGGCCTCTGGAAACACCATATATTTT | CASSPPGQASGNTIYF
17 | TRBD1 | - | TRBJ2-3 | TRBV2 | TGTGCCAGCAGTCCTCGTTTCGGCACAGGGGGCACAGATACGCAGTATTTT | CASSPRFGTGGTDTQYF
15 | - | many | TRBJ1-1 | TRBV6-1 | TGTGCCAGCAGTGAACTCGAGGAGGGGAACACTGAAGCTTTCTTT | CASSELEEGNTEAFF
17 | TRBD1 | - | TRBJ2-1 | TRBV14 | TGTGCCAGCAGCCAGCGGTTGACAGGGACCCCCTACAATGAGCAGTTCTTC | CASSQRLTGTPYNEQFF
14 | TRBD2 | - | TRBJ2-5 | TRBV13 | TGTGCCAGCAGATCTAGCGGGGGAGGGGAGACCCAGTACTTC | CASRSSGGGETQYF
18 | TRBD1 | few | TRBJ1-6 | TRBV2 | TGTGCCAGCAGTGAAGAGGGGACAGGCAACACCTATAATTCACCCCTCCACTTT | CASSEEGTGNTYNSPLHF
16 | - | - | TRBJ1-5 | TRBV5-3 | TGTGCCAGAAGCTCGCTTCAGGACAGTAGCAATCAGCCCCAGCATTTT | CARSSLQDSSNQPQHF
14 | TRBD1 | - | TRBJ1-6 | TRBV13 | TGTGCCAGCAGCTTGAGGCAGGGGGGATCACCCCTCCACTTT | CASSLRQGGSPLHF
12 | - | - | TRBJ1-3 | TRBV7-2 | TGTGCCATTAGCCGCTCTGGAAACACCATATATTTT | CAISRSGNTIYF
12 | TRBD1 | - | TRBJ2-7 | TRBV7-9 | TGTGCCAGCAGCCCTAGACAGGGCGAGCAGTACTTC | CASSPRQGEQYF
15 | - | - | TRBJ1-2 | TRBV27 | TGTGCCAGCAGTTTAGAGGGCCTTTCGGGCTATGGCTACACCTTC | CASSLEGLSGYGYTF
14 | - | - | TRBJ2-7 | TRBV27 | TGTGCCAGCAGTCAATTAGGGGGCTCCTACGAGCAGTACTTC | CASSQLGGSYEQYF
16 | - | - | TRBJ1-1 | TRBV7-9 | TGTGCCAGCAGCTTATTACAGGGACGATTGAACACTGAAGCTTTCTTT | CASSLLQGRLNTEAFF
16 | TRBD1 | once | TRBJ2-2 | TRBV4-1 | TGCGCCAGCAGCCCGGGACAGGGGGCAAACACCGGGGAGCTGTTTTTT | CASSPGQGANTGELFF
13 | - | - | TRBJ2-5 | TRBV9 | TGTGCCAGCAGTCCCGGACAGACGTGGACCCAGTACTTC | CASSPGQTWTQYF
15 | TRBD1 | once | TRBJ1-4 | TRBV6-5 | TGTGCCAGCAGTGTTGCAGGGGGCATGGGGGAAAAACTGTTTTTT | CASSVAGGMGEKLFF
14 | - | once | TRBJ2-5 | TRBV29-1 | TGCAGCGTTGAAGCCGACAGGCGGTATGGGGCCCAGTACTTC | CSVEADRRYGAQYF
17 | TRBD2 | - | TRBJ2-3 | TRBV19 | TGTGCCAGTAGTAGGGCCCGTCTAGCGGGGGGGACAGATACGCAGTATTTT | CASSRARLAGGTDTQYF
14 | TRBD1 | - | TRBJ1-4 | TRBV13 | TGTGCCAGCAGCCTGGGACAGGATAATGAAAAACTGTTTTTT | CASSLGQDNEKLFF
14 | - | once | TRBJ1-2 | TRBV28 | TGTGCCAGCAGTTCAGCGGGGCAAAACTATGGCTACACCTTC | CASSSAGQNYGYTF
14 | TRBD2 | - | TRBJ2-5 | TRBV11-3 | TGTGCCAGCAGCCCGGGAGGGAGCCAAGAGACCCAGTACTTC | CASSPGGSQETQYF
11 | - | - | TRBJ2-7 | TRBV6-1 | TGTGCCAGCACCACTTCCTACGAGCAGTACTTC | CASTTSYEQYF
17 | - | once | TRBJ1-2 | TRBV5-3 | TGTGCCAGACGACAGTCAAGGGTGTCAGGTTGGCTCTATGGCTACACCTTC | CARRQSRVSGWLYGYTF
15 | - | - | TRBJ1-3 | TRBV5-1 | TGCGCCAGCAGCTTGGCTGGGGCAGGCGGAAACACCATATATTTT | CASSLAGAGGNTIYF
15 | - | - | TRBJ2-1 | TRBV6-5 | TGTGCCAGCAGTTACCAGGGGACCGACTACAATGAGCAGTTCTTC | CASSYQGTDYNEQFF
18 | TRBD2 | few | TRBJ2-2 | TRBV7-9 | TGTGCCAGCAGCTTAGCCCCCCGGGGGGGCAGGGATATCGGGGAGCTGTTTTTT | CASSLAPRGGRDIGELFF
14 | - | - | TRBJ1-5 | TRBV7-2 | TGTGCCAGCAGCTTAGCCCTCGGGGATCAGCCCCAGCATTTT | CASSLALGDQPQHF
15 | - | few | TRBJ1-3 | TRBV4-1 | TGCGCCAGCAGCCAGGAGACGGGTTCTGGAAACACCATATATTTT | CASSQETGSGNTIYF
16 | TRBD1 | once | TRBJ2-5 | TRBV2 | TGTGCCAGCATCCGGCCGGGGACAGGGGGCAGCGAGACCCAGTACTTC | CASIRPGTGGSETQYF
15 | TRBD1 | - | TRBJ2-2 | TRBV2 | TGTGCCAGGGGACAGGGGGCGCTTGGCGCCGGGGAGCTGTTTTTT | CARGQGALGAGELFF
14 | - | - | TRBJ2-2 | TRBV2 | TGTGCCAGCAGTGAACAGGGTAACACCGGGGAGCTGTTTTTT | CASSEQGNTGELFF
16 | - | - | TRBJ1-2 | TRBV28 | TGTGCCAGCAGTTCCCTTAGGTCTCTATCGGAGGTCGGCTACACCTTC | CASSSLRSLSEVGYTF
14 | - | once | TRBJ2-7 | TRBV2 | TGTGCCAGCAGACAGGTCCGAAGCTCCTACGAGCAGTACTTC | CASRQVRSSYEQYF
14 | TRBD1 | - | TRBJ1-2 | TRBV9 | TGTGCCAGCAGCGCGACAGGGGGAGTCTATGGCTACACCTTC | CASSATGGVYGYTF
13 | - | few | TRBJ2-5 | TRBV7-2 | TGTGCCAGCAGTCTGGCACATCAAGAGACCCAGTACTTC | CASSLAHQETQYF
14 | TRBD1 | once | TRBJ2-7 | TRBV28 | TGTGCCAGCATTCCAGGACAGGGGGCATACGAGCAGTACTTC | CASIPGQGAYEQYF
16 | TRBD1 | - | TRBJ1-6 | TRBV11-1 | TGTGCCAGCACTTCGTCGTCACAGGGGGCGAATTCACCCCTCCACTTT | CASTSSSQGANSPLHF
16 | TRBD2 | - | TRBJ2-3 | TRBV10-3 | TGTGCCATCAGGGGGGGGACTAGCGGTAGCACAGATACGCAGTATTTT | CAIRGGTSGSTDTQYF
13 | - | - | TRBJ1-1 | TRBV11-2 | TGTGCCAGCAGCTTAACCCTAGTTGCTGAAGCTTTCTTT | CASSLTLVAEAFF
14 | TRBD1 | - | TRBJ1-1 | TRBV2 | TGTGCCAGCAGGATGACAGGGGGCCACACTGAAGCTTTCTTT | CASRMTGGHTEAFF
15 | - | - | TRBJ1-2 | TRBV18 | TGTGCCAGCTCACCATCCGGAGCGGGGGCGTATGGCTACACCTTC | CASSPSGAGAYGYTF
16 | TRBD1 | - | TRBJ1-4 | TRBV5-1 | TGCGCCAGCAGCCCGGACAGGGGGCATACTAATGAAAAACTGTTTTTT | CASSPDRGHTNEKLFF
14 | TRBD2 | few | TRBJ2-5 | TRBV28 | TGTGCCAGCAGTTTAGCGGGGGTTCGCGAGACCCAGTACTTC | CASSLAGVRETQYF
15 | - | - | TRBJ1-3 | TRBV4-1 | TGCGCCAGCAGCCAAGATGGGGGGGTTGGAAACACCATATATTTT | CASSQDGGVGNTIYF
13 | - | - | TRBJ2-3 | TRBV19 | TGTGCCGCGCAGGGGGGAAGCACAGATACGCAGTATTTT | CAAQGGSTDTQYF